Shown below are 26 T cell receptor beta chains from a single sample sequenced in a study of metastatic and nonmetastatic thyroid tumors. Thyroid surgery was preceded by no treatment in any patient. Using MiXCR, TCRdb reanalyzed the PCR reads. This sample yields 30,000 or so clones, of which around 28% are seen a single time; approximately 7.8% belongs to the top ten. Sequencing input: blood. These receptor sequences come from a female donor with papillary thyroid cancer or a benign thyroid nodule (not recorded which). Some clones in this sample may be carry-over from other donors' samples.

As to this clone: Since no conserved phenylalanine or tryptophan closes the CDR3, a read error is the likely cause. The rearrangement uses TRBV6-4 and TRBJ2-1, with D unclear. This CDR3 region has 13 residues. V dropped 6 bases and J dropped 9 bases, with 15 bases sitting between them. Germline V gives CDR1 MRHNA, CDR2 SNTAGT. CDR3 residues: CASSSDSAGEQFL. The CDR3 coding sequence is TGTGCCAGCAGCTCTGACTCCGCAGGTGAGCAGTTCTTA.

This clone appeared many times. The V and J genes are TRBV9 and TRBJ2-1; D unclear. The V end was cut by 4 bases, the J end by 3 bases, with 8 bases between. CDR3 length: 13 residues. Germline V gene sequence: CDR1 SGDLS, CDR2 YYNGEE. CDR3 nucleotide sequence: TGTGCCAGCAGCCCCATGGGCTACAATGAGCAGTTCTTC. It codes for CASSPMGYNEQFF.

The V call is TRBV18, the J call TRBJ2-7; D unclear. Trimming took 3 bases from V and 0 from J, leaving 3 bases between them. The CDR3 has 12 residues. Germline V gene data show CDR1 as KGHSH and CDR2 as LQKENI. DNA for the CDR3: TGTGCCAGCTCACCTTCCTCCTACGAGCAGTACTTC. This encodes CASSPSSYEQYF. Full variable domain (outside the CDR3, taken from reference TRBV18 and TRBJ2-7): NAGVMQNPRHLVRRRGQEARLRCSPMKGHSHVYWYRQLPEEGLKFMVYLQKENIIDESGMPKERFSAEFPKEGPSILRIQQVVRGDSAAYFCASSPSSYEQYFGPGTRLTVT.

This clone was observed at least ten times. The rearrangement links TRBV5-6 to TRBJ2-7, with TRBD2 as a possible D gene (5 bases). The CDR3 covers 14 residues. The germline V gene has CDR1 SGHDT and CDR2 YYEEEE. V lost 4 bases and J lost 0, with 11 bases in between. CDR3 sequence (DNA): TGTGCCAGCAGCCCCCCGGGGTACTCCTACGAGCAGTACTTC. This translates into CASSPPGYSYEQYF.

This chain joins TRBV6-1 and TRBJ1-2; D gene uncertain. CDR1 MNHNS and CDR2 SASEGT come from the germline V gene. The CDR3 length is 15 residues. The V and J ends lost 7 bases and 3 bases respectively, with 18 bases between them. Written as DNA, the CDR3 is TGTGCCAGCACATGGGCAGACTCCACCGACTATGGCTACACCTTC. It codes for CASTWADSTDYGYTF.

The CDR3 region has the DNA TGCAGTGCGGTACAGATCTATGGCTACACCTTC. As protein: CSAVQIYGYTF. This rearrangement joins TRBV20-1 to TRBJ1-2; D not certain. CDR1 DFQATT and CDR2 SNEGSKA come from the germline V gene (reference sequence). Trimming left V 6 bases short and J 4 bases short, with 9 bases between. This CDR3 comprises 11 residues.

The rearrangement uses TRBV20-1 and TRBJ2-7; TRBD2 might be the D (6 bases). Germline CDR1 reads DFQATT; CDR2 reads SNEGSKA (reference sequence). Trimming removed 3 bases from V and 6 bases from J, with 12 bases in between. The CDR3 extends over 12 amino acids. CDR3 loop: CSASGSSGEQYF. CDR3 coding DNA: TGCAGTGCTAGCGGGAGTTCCGGCGAGCAGTACTTC.

This chain connects TRBV7-6 to TRBJ2-5; D ambiguous. Trimming cost V 5 bases and J 5 bases, with 12 bases left between them. Per the germline V gene, CDR1 is SGHVS and CDR2 is FNYEAQ. The CDR3 length is 13 residues. The CDR3 reads CASSLGVLETQYF. The CDR3 DNA follows: TGTGCCAGCAGCCTTGGGGTGCTGGAGACCCAGTACTTC.

This clone was seen ten or more times. The CDR3 DNA reads as TGTGCCACGGGGAGAACCCATGGGTCGGGGGATACGCAGTATTTT. Its protein product is CATGRTHGSGDTQYF. This rearrangement joins TRBV6-1 to TRBJ2-3; D perhaps matches TRBD2 (5 bases). The CDR3 length is 15 residues. The V and J ends lost 10 bases and 6 bases respectively, with 23 bases between them. CDR1 is MNHNS and CDR2 is SASEGT in the germline V gene.

This clone was observed a few times. A read error is possible here, since a much larger clone lies one base away. The sample carries other DNA sequences with the same CDR3. This chain uses TRBV2 with TRBJ2-5; TRBD2 agrees at 13 bases. CDR1 and CDR2 (germline): SNHLY, FYNNEI. V lost 11 bases and J lost 5; bases outside the gene matches: 8. CDR3 length: 14 residues. The CDR3 reads CAGTSGGAPETQYF. The CDR3 region has the DNA TGTGCCGGAACTAGCGGGGGGGCACCGGAGACCCAGTACTTC.

This chain connects TRBV20-1 to TRBJ2-7; no clear D gene. The CDR3 is 13 residues long. Trimming stripped 5 bases from V and 7 bases from J, with 18 bases between. Germline V gene data show CDR1 as DFQATT and CDR2 as SNEGSKA (reference sequence). CDR3 bases: TGCAGTGCTGAGCGAAGATTATCTGAGGAGCAGTACTTC. The encoded protein is CSAERRLSEEQYF.

The chain has TRBV6-1 and TRBJ2-1, with TRBD2 identical over 15 bases. The CDR3 has 14 amino acids. The germline V gene encodes CDR1 MNHNS and CDR2 SASEGT. The V segment lost 8 bases and the J segment 9 bases; nucleotides outside the gene matches: 5. Here the CDR3 reads CASRGTSGGSEQFF. The CDR3 DNA follows: TGTGCCAGCCGTGGGACTAGCGGGGGGAGTGAGCAGTTCTTC.

This clone is categorized as medium-sized. The CDR3 loop reads CATNGVGGSGNTIYF. As DNA, the CDR3 is TGTGCCACCAACGGGGTAGGGGGCAGTGGAAACACCATATATTTT. The chain uses TRBV24-1 and TRBJ1-3, with 7 bases aligning to TRBD1. V shed 8 bases, J shed 3 bases, and the junction held 9 bases outside the gene matches. The germline gives CDR1 KGHDR, CDR2 SFDVKD. The CDR3 length is 15 residues.

This clone was detected ten times or more. The chain carries TRBV7-9 and TRBJ2-1; the match to TRBD2 covers 9 bases. This CDR3 spans 17 amino acids. Germline lookup yields CDR1 SEHNR and CDR2 FQNEAQ (reference sequence). With 4 bases clipped from V and 4 bases from J, the junction kept 11 bases outside the gene matches. As DNA, the CDR3 is TGTGCCAGCAGCTCCTCGCGCGGGGGGGCAGATTACAATGAGCAGTTCTTC. Protein sequence: CASSSSRGGADYNEQFF. Together with reference TRBV7-9 and TRBJ2-1, the CDR3 gives the full variable domain: DTGVSQNPRHKITKRGQNVTFRCDPISEHNRLYWYRQTLGQGPEFLTYFQNEAQLEKSRLLSDRFSAERPKGSFSTLEIQRTEQGDSAMYLCASSSSRGGADYNEQFFGPGTRLTVL.

The chain recombines TRBV18 with TRBJ1-1, with D possibly being TRBD1 (6 bases). This CDR3 has 13 residues. V lost 6 bases, J lost 6 bases, and 14 bases lay in between. Germline V gives CDR1 KGHSH, CDR2 LQKENI. For the CDR3, the DNA is TGTGCCAGCTCCCAGGGGAAGAATGCTGAAGCTTTCTTT. This codes for CASSQGKNAEAFF.

By proportion, this clone is medium-sized. This chain joins TRBV20-1 and TRBJ1-1, with no clear D. V lost 3 bases and J 4 bases, leaving 9 bases between the germline ends. There are 12 residues in the CDR3. The germline V gene encodes CDR1 DFQATT and CDR2 SNEGSKA (reference sequence). The CDR3 coding sequence is TGCAGTGCTAGTCCGGGTGTCACTGAAGCTTTCTTT. This encodes CSASPGVTEAFF.

Comments on this clone: This likely comes from a read error, as the CDR3 has no conserved phenylalanine or tryptophan at its end. The chain has TRBV4-1 and TRBJ2-7, with 7 positions matching TRBD1. The CDR3 has 16 residues. J lost 7 bases, V lost 1 base, and 13 bases had no gene match. The germline V gene encodes CDR1 MGHRA and CDR2 YSYEKL. CDR3 sequence (DNA): TGCGCCAGCAGCCAAGTGCCGGGACAGTGCTCCTCTGAGCAGTACCTC. It encodes CASSQVPGQCSSEQYL.

This clone has a count of ten or more. This chain joins TRBV2 and TRBJ2-3; D perhaps matches TRBD2 (6 bases). V was trimmed by 5 bases and J by 0 bases, leaving 15 bases between them. Germline-derived CDR1 and CDR2 are SNHLY and FYNNEI. This CDR3 comprises 16 residues. DNA for the CDR3: TGTGCCAGCAGTTTCGCGCTAGCGTCTAGCACAGATACGCAGTATTTT. Translation: CASSFALASSTDTQYF.

The V and J genes are TRBV28 and TRBJ1-4; D not certain. The ends were cut back, 7 bases at V and 3 bases at J, with 27 bases in the middle. The CDR3 runs to 19 residues. Germline lookup yields CDR1 MDHEN and CDR2 SYDVKM. The DNA of the CDR3 is TGTGCCAGCACCACCCAGCATTGGAGGCAAACGGTCTCTAATGAAAAACTGTTTTTT. The encoded protein is CASTTQHWRQTVSNEKLFF.

This clone was recorded at least ten times. The genes are TRBV7-3 and TRBJ2-1; TRBD2 matches at 11 bases. This CDR3 has 14 amino acids. Germline CDR1 reads SGHTA; CDR2 reads FQGTGA. J lost 6 bases, V lost 8 bases, and 6 bases had no gene match. The CDR3 sequence is CASSASGGINEQFF. The CDR3 region has the DNA TGTGCCAGCTCGGCTAGCGGGGGGATCAATGAGCAGTTCTTC.

This chain links TRBV5-4 with TRBJ2-1, with 13 bases lining up with TRBD2. CDR1 is SGHNT and CDR2 is YYREEE in the germline V gene (reference sequence). The CDR3 has 15 residues. The J segment lost 10 bases and the V segment lost 0 bases, leaving 4 bases of the junction unmatched. CDR3 coding DNA: TGTGCCAGCAGCTTGGGGACTAGCGGGAGCCTCGAGCAGTTCTTC. It codes for CASSLGTSGSLEQFF.

On this clone: A junction boundary mismatches the germline segment, possibly from a read error. The chain is built from TRBV20-1 and TRBJ2-5; D perhaps matches TRBD1 (6 bases). This CDR3 region has 16 residues. The V gene's germline CDR1 is DFQATT and CDR2 SNEGSKA (reference sequence). In DNA, the CDR3 is TGCAGGGCTAGAGATAAAGCAGGGGCGGACGGAAAGACCCAGTACTTC. This gives the protein CRARDKAGADGKTQYF.

This clone was detected many times. The sample contains more than one DNA sequence encoding this CDR3. The J gene is TRBJ2-1, the V gene TRBV2; TRBD1 matches 8 bases. Unmatched junction bases numbered 12, after V lost 3 bases and J lost 8 bases. Germline V CDR1 and CDR2: SNHLY, FYNNEI. The CDR3 consists of 16 residues. Here the CDR3 reads CASSDSNRGSWDEQFF. The CDR3, as DNA: TGTGCCAGCAGTGACTCAAACAGGGGGTCTTGGGATGAGCAGTTCTTC.

The sample holds many counts of this clone. The gene calls are TRBV19 and TRBJ1-1; D is undetermined. Trimming shortened V by 1 base and J by 8 bases, and 17 bases separated the two germline ends. The CDR3 extends over 15 amino acids. Germline V gene lookup returns CDR1 LNHDA and CDR2 SQIVND (reference sequence). The CDR3 coding sequence is TGTGCCAGTAGTATAGCTACGACCCTAGGCAAAGAAGCTTTCTTT. Encoded protein: CASSIATTLGKEAFF.

In this sample, this clone turned up once. Distinct nucleotide sequences in the sample also encode this CDR3. The chain combines TRBV9 with TRBJ2-2; 7 bases are a match to TRBD1. V trimming: 1 base; J trimming: 3 bases; junction bases outside the gene matches: 6. The CDR3 contains 16 residues. Germline CDR1 is SGDLS and CDR2 is YYNGEE. In nucleotides, the CDR3 is TGTGCCAGCAGCGTACAGATAGGGACAGACACCGGGGAGCTGTTTTTT. This gives the protein CASSVQIGTDTGELFF.

This clone showed up many times. Other DNA sequences within the sample encode an identical CDR3. DNA for the CDR3: TGTGCCAGCAGCCCTTACTTGGACAGGCAAACGGCTTTCTTT. This gives the protein CASSPYLDRQTAFF. The V and J genes are TRBV5-4 and TRBJ1-1; 7 nucleotides align to TRBD1. The CDR3 totals 14 residues. The V gene's germline CDR1 is SGHNT and CDR2 YYREEE (reference sequence). The trim removed 4 bases at V and 11 bases at J, leaving 14 bases unmatched. The complete variable domain, with remaining parts taken from reference TRBV5-4 and TRBJ1-1, reads ETGVTQSPTHLIKTRGQQVTLRCSSQSGHNTVSWYQQALGQGPQFIFQYYREEENGRGNFPPRFSGLQFPNYSSELNVNALELDDSALYLCASSPYLDRQTAFFGQGTRLTVV.